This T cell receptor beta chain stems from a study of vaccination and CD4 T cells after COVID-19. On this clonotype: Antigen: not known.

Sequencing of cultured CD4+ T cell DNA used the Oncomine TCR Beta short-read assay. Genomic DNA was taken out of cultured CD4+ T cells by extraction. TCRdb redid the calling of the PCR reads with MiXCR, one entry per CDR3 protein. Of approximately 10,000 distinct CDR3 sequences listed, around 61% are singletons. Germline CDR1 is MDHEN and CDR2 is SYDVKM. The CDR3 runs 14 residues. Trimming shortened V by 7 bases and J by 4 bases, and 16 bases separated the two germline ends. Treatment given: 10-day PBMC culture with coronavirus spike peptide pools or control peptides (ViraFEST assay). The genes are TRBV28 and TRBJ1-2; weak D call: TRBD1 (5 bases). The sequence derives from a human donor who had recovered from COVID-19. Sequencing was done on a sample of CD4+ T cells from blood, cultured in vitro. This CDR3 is CASTMGGGTYGYTF. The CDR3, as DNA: TGTGCCAGCACGATGGGTGGAGGGACCTATGGCTACACCTTC.